Shown below are 24 T cell receptor beta chains from a single sample sequenced in a study of cytomegalovirus exposure and HLA in healthy donors. Vbeta (60) and Jbeta (13) primers were used in the PCR. TCRdb keeps only in-frame clones here, not all; method: immunoSEQ multiplex PCR. The sample includes some 120,000 clones, about 73% seen only once; the top ten take about 4%. The sequenced material came from PBMCs. The receptors come from a woman aged 45-59 years in good health and CMV-seropositive.

The chain recombines TRBV28 with TRBJ1-3, with 8 bases aligning to TRBD1. This CDR3 is built from 17 residues. Germline CDR1 and CDR2: MDHEN and SYDVKM. The V segment lost 2 bases and the J segment 4 bases; nucleotides outside the gene matches: 10. As DNA, the CDR3 is TGTGCCAGCAGTTTACTCTACCCGGACAGGGAAGGAAACACCATATATTTT. This encodes CASSLLYPDREGNTIYF.

V and J are TRBV6-1 and TRBJ2-5; D might be TRBD2 (6 bases). CDR3 length: 18 amino acids. V was shortened by 1 base and J by 2 bases, with 20 bases between the two germline ends. CDR1 is MNHNS and CDR2 is SASEGT in the germline V gene. The CDR3 nucleotides are TGTGCCAGCAGTGAAGAACTGTCTGTGCGGGGTACTCAAGAGACCCAGTACTTC. Its protein product is CASSEELSVRGTQETQYF.

In its sample, this clone ranks as medium-sized. Other DNA variants within this sample encode the same CDR3. This sequence joins TRBV28 and TRBJ1-4; 9 nucleotides align to TRBD1. Unmatched junction bases numbered 6, after V lost 5 bases and J lost 8 bases. This CDR3 contains 14 residues. CDR1 and CDR2 (germline): MDHEN, SYDVKM. CDR3 sequence (DNA): TGTGCCAGCAGTAGAGGACAGGGGAGGGAAAAACTGTTTTTT. Translating it yields CASSRGQGREKLFF.

This clone was found once. The V and J genes are TRBV7-9 and TRBJ1-1, with TRBD1 as a possible D gene (5 bases). The CDR3 has 14 residues. The V and J ends lost 1 base and 6 bases respectively, with 12 bases between them. Germline lookup yields CDR1 SEHNR and CDR2 FQNEAQ (reference sequence). CDR3 nucleotides: TGTGCCAGCAGCTTAGGGCGGGGGGTCCCTGAAGCTTTCTTT. It specifies CASSLGRGVPEAFF.

The chain employs TRBV7-8 and TRBJ2-2; the D is unclear. The germline CDR1 and CDR2 sequences are SGHVS and FQNEAQ. This CDR3 comprises 12 residues. V was cut by 2 bases and J by 7 bases, with 5 bases left in between. The CDR3 region is CASSLNYGELFF. In DNA form, the CDR3 reads TGTGCCAGCAGCTTAAATTACGGGGAGCTGTTTTTT.

CDR3: CASRVERGGSTDTQYF. Written as DNA, the CDR3 is TGTGCCAGCAGGGTCGAGCGGGGGGGGAGCACAGATACGCAGTATTTT. This chain joins TRBV28 and TRBJ2-3; 10 nucleotides line up with TRBD2. Trimming cost V 6 bases and J 0 bases; bases outside gene matches: 6. Germline V lookup: CDR1 MDHEN, CDR2 SYDVKM. The CDR3 totals 16 residues.

A single count supports this clone. The chain employs TRBV10-1 and TRBJ1-1; 7 bases are shared with TRBD1. CDR3 size: 14 residues. Trimming took 5 bases from V and 1 from J; bases not matched to a gene: 4. Germline-derived CDR1 and CDR2 are WNHNN and SYGVQD (reference sequence). For the CDR3, the DNA is TGCGCCAGCAGTCAAGGGACAGAGAACACTGAAGCTTTCTTT. It translates to CASSQGTENTEAFF.

The V and J genes are TRBV6-6 and TRBJ1-5; tentatively, D is TRBD1 (6 bases). Between the trimmed V and J ends, which lost 6 bases and 4 bases, there was a span of 10 bases. This CDR3 has 13 amino acids. Germline V gene lookup returns CDR1 MNHNY and CDR2 SVGAGI (reference sequence). CDR3 in amino acids: CASSAGQNQPQHF. The CDR3 region has the DNA TGTGCCAGCAGCGCTGGACAGAATCAGCCCCAGCATTTT.

V usage is TRBV6-1 and J usage is TRBJ2-7; 10 bases line up with TRBD2. Germline CDR1 and CDR2: MNHNS and SASEGT. V shed 2 bases and J 4 bases; nucleotides not matched to a gene: 14. The CDR3 sequence is 18 residues long. The CDR3 region has the DNA TGTGCCAGCAGTGAAACCGTGATCGGGACTAGCGTTCGGTACGAGCAGTACTTC. It encodes CASSETVIGTSVRYEQYF.

The chain uses TRBV5-1 and TRBJ1-1; 11 bases agree with TRBD1. V lost 4 bases and J lost 11; bases outside the gene matches: 7. CDR3 length equals 13 residues. CDR1 is SGHRS and CDR2 is YFSETQ in the germline V gene. The CDR3, as DNA: TGCGCCAGCAGCCTCAGGACAGGGGGCCGGGCTTTCTTT. It is translated as CASSLRTGGRAFF.

CDR3 residues: CASSPPQGLQETQYF. CDR3 nucleotide sequence: TGTGCCAGCAGCCCTCCTCAGGGGCTCCAAGAGACCCAGTACTTC. This sequence joins TRBV28 and TRBJ2-5; maybe TRBD1 (6 bases). V lost 6 bases and J 1 base, leaving 15 bases between the germline ends. Germline V gives CDR1 MDHEN, CDR2 SYDVKM. This CDR3 spans 15 amino acids. Supplemented by reference TRBV28 and TRBJ2-5, the full variable domain reads DVKVTQSSRYLVKRTGEKVFLECVQDMDHENMFWYRQDPGLGLRLIYFSYDVKMKEKGDIPEGYSVSREKKERFSLILESASTNQTSMYLCASSPPQGLQETQYFGPGTRLLVL.

The rearrangement joins TRBV28 to TRBJ2-7; D is perhaps TRBD1 (5 bases). The CDR3 has 10 amino acids. Germline V lookup: CDR1 MDHEN, CDR2 SYDVKM. The V gene lost 9 bases and the J gene lost 3 bases, with 6 bases spanning the gap. The CDR3 nucleotides read TGTGCCAGTAGGGGCTACGAGCAGTACTTC. The encoded protein is CASRGYEQYF. The full variable domain, completed using reference TRBV28 and TRBJ2-7, is DVKVTQSSRYLVKRTGEKVFLECVQDMDHENMFWYRQDPGLGLRLIYFSYDVKMKEKGDIPEGYSVSREKKERFSLILESASTNQTSMYLCASRGYEQYFGPGTRLTVT.

The sample holds a few counts of this clone. The J gene is TRBJ2-6, the V gene TRBV5-6; D gene ambiguous. Trimming pared 3 bases from V and 0 bases from J, leaving 4 bases between. The CDR3 runs to 14 residues. In germline, CDR1 is SGHDT, CDR2 YYEEEE. CDR3 sequence: CASSSVSGANVLTF. Here the CDR3 DNA reads TGTGCCAGCAGCTCGGTCTCTGGGGCCAACGTCCTGACTTTC.

This chain links TRBV30 with TRBJ1-4; D gene ambiguous. Trimming took 0 bases from V and 5 from J, leaving 10 bases between them. Germline assignment: CDR1 GTSNPN and CDR2 SVGIG (reference sequence). The CDR3 covers 14 residues. The CDR3 reads CAWSVGSQNEKLFF. The CDR3, as DNA: TGTGCCTGGAGTGTGGGCAGCCAGAATGAAAAACTGTTTTTT.

As DNA, the CDR3 is TGCGCCAGCAGCTTACAGGGACAGGGGGCATTTAGGACCTACGAGCAGTACTTC. It translates to CASSLQGQGAFRTYEQYF. J is TRBJ2-7 and V is TRBV5-1; 12 bases fit TRBD1. Losses at the gene ends were 2 bases for V and 2 bases for J; bases not matched to a gene: 11. Germline lookup yields CDR1 SGHRS and CDR2 YFSETQ. The CDR3 is 18 residues long.

The rearrangement uses TRBV4-2 and TRBJ1-6; D may be TRBD1 (6 bases). Germline V gives CDR1 LGHNA, CDR2 YNFKEQ. Trimming removed 3 bases at V and 10 bases at J, with 28 bases between. The CDR3 loop spans 19 amino acids. Here the CDR3 reads CASSHEAGTTLAQGSPLHF. CDR3 sequence (DNA): TGTGCCAGCAGCCACGAAGCGGGGACAACTCTGGCCCAGGGCTCACCCCTCCACTTT.

The chain has TRBV7-2 and TRBJ2-3; 8 positions match TRBD2. Germline CDR1 is SGHTA and CDR2 is FQGNSA. The ends lost 3 bases at V and 4 bases at J; junction bases unmatched: 3. This CDR3 comprises 14 residues. For the CDR3, the DNA is TGTGCCAGCAGCTTGGGACTAGGGGCAGATACGCAGTATTTT. This gives the protein CASSLGLGADTQYF. Using reference TRBV7-2 and TRBJ2-3 for the parts outside the CDR3, the full variable domain is GAGVSQSPSNKVTEKGKDVELRCDPISGHTALYWYRQSLGQGLEFLIYFQGNSAPDKSGLPSDRFSAERTGGSVSTLTIQRTQQEDSAVYLCASSLGLGADTQYFGPGTRLTVL.

The chain uses TRBV20-1 and TRBJ2-7, with D tentatively TRBD2 (5 bases). Between the trimmed V and J ends, which lost 3 bases and 4 bases, there was a span of 7 bases. The CDR3 loop spans 11 amino acids. CDR1 is DFQATT and CDR2 is SNEGSKA in the germline V gene (reference sequence). CDR3 sequence reads: CSASPGYEQYF. CDR3 bases: TGCAGTGCTAGCCCGGGGTACGAGCAGTACTTC.

The V call is TRBV6-6, the J call TRBJ1-4; unclear D gene. The CDR3 has 13 amino acids. Germline assignment: CDR1 MNHNY and CDR2 SVGAGI (reference sequence). Trimming stripped 3 bases from V and 4 bases from J, with 6 bases between. CDR3 in amino acids: CASSYFLNEKLFF. DNA for the CDR3: TGTGCCAGCAGTTATTTCCTTAATGAAAAACTGTTTTTT.

This chain links TRBV5-1 with TRBJ1-4; 7 bases match TRBD1. The CDR3 spans 16 residues. CDR1 is SGHRS and CDR2 is YFSETQ in the germline V gene. Losses at the gene ends were 0 bases for V and 8 bases for J; bases not matched to a gene: 10. CDR3 nucleotide sequence: TGCGCCAGCAGCTTGGGCTCGACAGGGTTCGGAGAAAAACTGTTTTTT. Its translation is CASSLGSTGFGEKLFF.

This clone turned up a few times. Distinct nucleotide sequences in the sample also encode this CDR3. The V and J genes are TRBV13 and TRBJ1-6; D might be TRBD1 (6 bases). The V and J ends lost 2 bases and 1 base respectively, with 6 bases between them. The CDR3 length is 15 residues. The germline V gene encodes CDR1 PRHDT and CDR2 FYEKMQ (reference sequence). CDR3 sequence (DNA): TGTGCCAGCAGCTTACAGGGGTCCTATAATTCACCCCTCCACTTT. Protein product: CASSLQGSYNSPLHF.

The genes are TRBV9 and TRBJ1-2; 8 nucleotides agree with TRBD1. Germline trimming cut 4 bases from V and 5 bases from J; bases unmatched to any gene: 7. CDR1 SGDLS and CDR2 YYNGEE come from the germline V gene. This CDR3 has 14 residues. CDR3: CASSPGQGFYGYTF. CDR3 coding DNA: TGTGCCAGCAGCCCTGGACAGGGCTTTTATGGCTACACCTTC.

The chain recombines TRBV7-9 with TRBJ2-5, with 8 bases that match TRBD1. The V gene's germline CDR1 is SEHNR and CDR2 FQNEAQ (reference sequence). The junction had 2 bases not matched to a gene; V was cut back by 4 bases and J by 4 bases. CDR3 length: 13 amino acids. The CDR3 nucleotides read TGTGCCAGCAGCTGGACAGGGTTAGAGACCCAGTACTTC. Translating it yields CASSWTGLETQYF.

The chain employs TRBV7-2 and TRBJ2-3; D not resolved. V lost 6 bases and J lost 2, with 15 bases in between. Germline V gene lookup returns CDR1 SGHTA and CDR2 FQGNSA. This CDR3 comprises 15 residues. This CDR3 is CASSLGSGNTDTQYF. The DNA for the CDR3 is TGTGCCAGCAGTCTAGGCTCCGGAAACACAGATACGCAGTATTTT.